This T cell receptor beta chain was identified during a study of blood T cell repertoires in COVID-19 (dated by TCRdb to 2020 to 2022). About the investigation overall: Samples from collaborators originated in the United States, Italy and Spain and spanned both the acute and convalescent phases of COVID-19. The material from the prospective study consisted of cDNA or gDNA derived from T cells, B-cell-depleted T cells, or PBMCs. The dataset comprised deeply sampled blood TCRbeta repertoires from subjects exposed to, actively infected with, or recovered from COVID-19. The repertoires were made available in a free public database intended to serve as a resource for research on the immune response to SARS-CoV-2. Samples came from the ongoing ImmuneRACE study (first 160 participants) plus 1,254 subjects from 6 global collaborators. A de-identified subject ID, COVID-19 status, age in years and sex were almost always included in the sample metadata. Where available, HLA class I and class II types were obtained from metadata supplied by the sample provider rather than from assay-based typing.

Enrolling through a virtual design, the prospective study's participants ranged in age from roughly 18 to 90 years and lived across roughly 23 United States geographic areas. To assign participants to cohorts, the prospective study relied on clinical history that participants themselves reported in a screening survey and a study questionnaire. In the prospective study, whole blood, serum and a nasopharyngeal or oropharyngeal swab were collected from each participant by mobile phlebotomists. Over a roughly two-month period, participants in the prospective study had the option of providing additional blood draws and questionnaires. Blood samples from the prospective study were shipped frozen or at room temperature prior to DNA extraction. Points the paper makes about the study in general: The amount of clinical and demographic metadata varied by source and participant and was provided uncurated.

CDR1 and CDR2, looked up from the germline V gene, are SGHTS and YDEGEE. Its CDR3 holds 14 amino acids, cysteine through phenylalanine. CDR3 DNA is the only sequence kept; it has 42 bases, read in frame from the first base. Cut back by 7 bases and 7 bases, the V and J ends lie 17 bases apart. For this clone: It has no known antigen specificity. One base away there is no much larger clone; base qualities are not given.

TCRbeta CDR3 regions were amplified from genomic DNA by means of the immunoSEQ Assay, a bias-controlled multiplex PCR. Concerning the study's data processing: Nucleated cell counts per sample were estimated from amplification of reference gene primers within the assay. To quantify the absolute abundance of each unique TCRbeta CDR3 rearrangement, sequence reads were collapsed and filtered. For each sample, productive Simpson clonality was calculated by taking the square root of Simpson's diversity index across productive rearrangements. Entries here come from immuneACCESS through TCRdb and include only in-frame sequences with V and J called. Some clones fail to appear in such tables; in the studies checked, an unresolved V gene covers under half of the shortfall, and the cause of the remainder is unknown. That table gives V, J and clone size, and the DNA gave D and trimming. In this sample the table shows 270,000 or so clones, 88% of which occur a single time. Of the sample, roughly 1.2% is held by the ten largest clones.

Sample: PBMCs or T cells enriched from blood (not recorded which). The TCR comes from a woman between 40 and 55 years old with acute COVID-19. The sequence is built from TRBV5-8 and TRBJ2-2; a tentative D match to TRBD1 spans 6 bases. The CDR3 protein is CASGGQMPGGELFF. The sequence in DNA is TGTGCCAGCGGGGGACAAATGCCTGGCGGGGAGCTGTTTTTT.